This T cell receptor (beta chain) stems from a study of T-cell memory formation after mild COVID-19. Study findings and constraints: Pre-infection memory carried some responding clones, suggesting that cross-reactive memory joined. Most CD4+ clones that shrank were in CM and EM, while CD8+ ones turned up in EMRA. Later expanders leaned CD4+, whereas day 15 to 85 contracting clones were balanced CD4/CD8.

The CDR3 has 13 residues. The V end lost 2 bases, the J end lost 2 bases, and 6 bases lay between the germline ends. Germline V CDR1 and CDR2: KGHSH, LQKENI. Using constant-segment primers, 5'RACE produced TCR alpha and TCR beta cDNA libraries carrying sample barcodes and UMIs. TCRdb re-analysed the 5' RACE reads in MiXCR, keeping a single row per CDR3 protein. The sample yields about 190,000 distinct CDR3 sequences, around 18% seen once. This clonotype was counted only a few times. Its antigen is unidentified. The V call is TRBV18, the J call TRBJ1-1; D unclear. Sequenced sample: PBMCs or a T cell subset sorted from them (not recorded which). This TCR was recovered from an adult woman who had mild COVID-19 (a few samples of this study predate the infection). Cell type and time point are not known. CDR3 sequence (DNA): TGTGCCAGCTCACCAGTTGGAAACACTGAAGCTTTCTTT. Translated, it gives CASSPVGNTEAFF.